One and the same sample provided the 17 T cell receptor beta chains below, sequenced in a study of T cells after yellow fever vaccination. MiXCR was run by TCRdb on the 5' RACE reads, yielding one entry per CDR3 protein. The data hold about 45,000 distinct CDR3 sequences, with around 6.4% observed a single time. This specimen was PBMCs, either bulk or a sorted T-cell subset (CD4+, CD8+, memory, or dextramer-sorted; not recorded which), taken 45 days after the yellow fever booster vaccination. The receptors shown here come from a man younger than 40 who received the YFV17D yellow fever vaccine.

This clonotype was observed many times. The chain uses TRBV7-6 and TRBJ2-6; D uncertain. The germline gives CDR1 SGHVS, CDR2 FNYEAQ. The V gene lost 3 bases and the J gene lost 0 bases, with 3 bases spanning the gap. This CDR3 region has 14 residues. Here the CDR3 DNA reads TGTGCCAGCAGCTTTGGCTCTGGGGCCAACGTCCTGACTTTC. Its protein is CASSFGSGANVLTF.

The chain uses TRBV18 and TRBJ2-3; a possible D gene is TRBD1 (5 bases). The V end lost 3 bases, the J end lost 2 bases, and 12 bases lay between the germline ends. The CDR3 contains 15 residues. The germline CDR1 and CDR2 sequences are KGHSH and LQKENI. CDR3 nucleotide sequence: TGTGCCAGCTCACCCCAGGGCGGTTACACAGATACGCAGTATTTT. Protein: CASSPQGGYTDTQYF.

This clonotype was seen at least ten times. The V and J genes are TRBV12-3 or TRBV12-4 and TRBJ1-3, with D uncertain. This CDR3 has 14 amino acids. Trimming left V 10 bases short and J 0 bases short, with 13 bases between. Here the CDR3 reads CATEDRRSGNTIYF. CDR3 bases: TGTGCCACCGAGGACCGCCGCTCTGGAAACACCATATATTTT.

Worth noting for this clonotype: This clone may be a read error of a much larger clone one base away. The chain joins TRBV24-1 to TRBJ2-1; TRBD1 aligns across 9 bases. Germline CDR1 is KGHDR and CDR2 is SFDVKD. The CDR3 contains 17 residues. CDR3 bases: TGTGCCTCCAGTGATTTTTGGGGACAGGGAGACCACAATGAGCAGTTCTTC. This gives the protein CASSDFWGQGDHNEQFF.

The sample holds a few counts of this clonotype. The V call is TRBV24-1, the J call TRBJ1-5; D is perhaps TRBD1 (6 bases). Trimming removed 4 bases at V and 6 bases at J, with 21 bases between. The germline gives CDR1 KGHDR, CDR2 SFDVKD. The CDR3 consists of 17 residues. The CDR3 loop reads CATSEAAGTPAGQPQHF. The CDR3 DNA reads as TGTGCCACCAGTGAGGCAGCCGGGACACCAGCGGGTCAGCCCCAGCATTTT.

The sample holds many counts of this clonotype. The chain uses TRBV6-1 and TRBJ2-3; maybe TRBD2 (5 bases). Trimming pared 5 bases from V and 2 bases from J, leaving 14 bases between. CDR3 length equals 15 residues. From germline, CDR1 is MNHNS and CDR2 SASEGT. The DNA of the CDR3 is TGTGCCAGCAGTCCCGGACTCGGGGACACAGATACGCAGTATTTT. This encodes CASSPGLGDTDTQYF.

At least ten counts were recorded for this clonotype. The gene calls are TRBV21-1 and TRBJ2-2; the table calls TRBD1, which could not be checked here. TRBV21-1 corresponds to a pseudogene. The CDR3 is 18 residues long. DNA of the CDR3: TGTGCCAGCAGCAAAGGGGGAGTGAGGGGAACGAACACCGGGGAGCTGTTTTTT. Protein product: CASSKGGVRGTNTGELFF.

This clonotype came up many times. This rearrangement joins TRBV20-1 to TRBJ1-1; TRBD1 agrees at 8 bases. There are 13 residues in the CDR3. CDR1 is DFQATT and CDR2 is SNEGSKA in the germline V gene (reference sequence). The ends lost 3 bases at V and 3 bases at J; junction bases unmatched: 3. CDR3 nucleotides: TGCAGTGCTAGTTGGACAGGGCACACTGAAGCTTTCTTT. It is translated as CSASWTGHTEAFF.

This clonotype was observed many times. This sequence joins TRBV12-5 and TRBJ2-3, with 15 nucleotides matching TRBD2. Germline loops: CDR1 LGHNT, CDR2 FRNRAP. This CDR3 is built from 18 residues. The V segment lost 4 bases and the J segment 7 bases; nucleotides outside the gene matches: 12. The CDR3 is CASGSPSGLAGGAYTQYF. The CDR3 DNA reads as TGTGCTAGTGGTTCCCCCTCCGGACTAGCGGGAGGGGCTTATACGCAGTATTTT.

The CDR3 DNA reads as TGTGCCTGGAACCCGAGCTCCTACAATGAGCAGTTCTTC. Amino acids: CAWNPSSYNEQFF. The V gene is TRBV30, the J gene TRBJ2-1; D unclear. From germline, CDR1 is GTSNPN and CDR2 SVGIG (reference sequence). The CDR3 length is 13 residues. The V and J ends lost 4 bases and 0 bases respectively, with 7 bases between them.

This clonotype has only a few counts. V and J are TRBV4-3 and TRBJ1-6; D not certain. Trimming removed 2 bases from V and 6 bases from J, with 14 bases in between. Germline V lookup: CDR1 LGHNA, CDR2 YSLEER. The CDR3 has 16 residues. For the CDR3, the DNA is TGCGCCAGCAGCCAATCGTCGGACCCTTTTAATTCACCCCTCCACTTT. Amino acid sequence: CASSQSSDPFNSPLHF.

This clonotype was found many times. The chain employs TRBV5-1 and TRBJ2-7; D unclear. Germline V lookup: CDR1 SGHRS, CDR2 YFSETQ. V was trimmed by 1 base and J by 4 bases, leaving 9 bases between them. This CDR3 comprises 13 residues. In DNA, the CDR3 is TGCGCCAGCAGCTTGAACTTCGGGTACGAGCAGTACTTC. It specifies CASSLNFGYEQYF.

This clonotype came up many times. The chain combines TRBV6-5 with TRBJ1-1; D is ambiguous. V lost 5 bases and J lost 4, with 14 bases in between. The V gene's germline CDR1 is MNHEY and CDR2 SVGAGI. The length of the CDR3 is 14 residues. The CDR3 protein is CASSPQFWGTEAFF. The CDR3 DNA reads as TGTGCCAGCAGTCCTCAATTTTGGGGCACTGAAGCTTTCTTT.

This clonotype was counted ten times or more. The rearrangement joins TRBV7-2 to TRBJ2-3, with 14 bases matching TRBD2. CDR1 is SGHTA and CDR2 is FQGNSA in the germline V gene. The CDR3 contains 16 residues. V gave up 4 bases and J gave up 4 bases; unmatched junction bases: 4. The CDR3 region is CASSYRLAGGPDTQYF. In nucleotides, the CDR3 is TGTGCCAGCAGCTACCGACTAGCGGGAGGGCCAGATACGCAGTATTTT. The full variable domain, completed using reference TRBV7-2 and TRBJ2-3, is GAGVSQSPSNKVTEKGKDVELRCDPISGHTALYWYRQSLGQGLEFLIYFQGNSAPDKSGLPSDRFSAERTGGSVSTLTIQRTQQEDSAVYLCASSYRLAGGPDTQYFGPGTRLTVL.

V usage is TRBV5-6 and J usage is TRBJ2-2; 12 bases fit TRBD1. Germline V gene sequence: CDR1 SGHDT, CDR2 YYEEEE. The CDR3 spans 19 residues. Germline trimming cut 9 bases from V and 5 bases from J; bases unmatched to any gene: 20. The CDR3 protein is CAIGPGTGGAVFRTGELFF. In nucleotides, the CDR3 is TGTGCCATCGGCCCCGGGACAGGGGGCGCAGTTTTTCGTACCGGGGAGCTGTTTTTT.

The sample holds many counts of this clonotype. The rearrangement links TRBV12-3 or TRBV12-4 to TRBJ2-1; D possibly matches TRBD1 or TRBD2 (5 bases each). Between the trimmed V and J ends, which lost 5 bases and 4 bases, there was a span of 21 bases. The CDR3 has 17 residues. The CDR3 sequence is CASSQIKAGTEYNEQFF. The CDR3 DNA reads as TGTGCCAGCAGTCAAATAAAAGCCGGGACGGAGTACAATGAGCAGTTCTTC.

This clonotype was found many times. J is TRBJ1-1 and V is TRBV5-1; the D gene is possibly TRBD1 (5 bases). Germline CDR1 and CDR2: SGHRS and YFSETQ. This CDR3 region has 15 residues. V lost 7 bases and J 5 bases, leaving 21 bases between the germline ends. CDR3 loop: CASAVEGLGVTEAFF. For the CDR3, the DNA is TGCGCCAGCGCGGTGGAAGGGCTGGGGGTAACTGAAGCTTTCTTT.